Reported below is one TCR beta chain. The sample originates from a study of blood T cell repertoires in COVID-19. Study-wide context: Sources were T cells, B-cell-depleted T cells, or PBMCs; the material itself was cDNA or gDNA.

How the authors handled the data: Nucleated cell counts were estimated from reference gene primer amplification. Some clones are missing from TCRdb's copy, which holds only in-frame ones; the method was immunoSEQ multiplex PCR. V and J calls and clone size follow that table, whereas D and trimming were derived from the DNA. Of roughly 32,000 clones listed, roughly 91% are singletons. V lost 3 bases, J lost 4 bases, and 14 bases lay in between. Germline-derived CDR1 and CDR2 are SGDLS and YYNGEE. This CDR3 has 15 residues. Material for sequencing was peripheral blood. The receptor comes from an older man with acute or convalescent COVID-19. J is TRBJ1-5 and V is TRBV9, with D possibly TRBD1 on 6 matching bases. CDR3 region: CASSGEGDRNQPQHF. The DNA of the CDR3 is TGTGCCAGCAGCGGAGAAGGTGACAGGAATCAGCCCCAGCATTTT.